This T cell receptor (beta chain) appears in the sequencing data of a study of T-cell reconstitution after alpha-beta-depleted transplantation in children. In germline, CDR1 is MDHEN, CDR2 SYDVKM. The CDR3 consists of 17 residues. V lost 5 bases and J lost 2, with 20 bases in between. The authors prepared the TCRbeta library with unique molecular identifiers. Using its own MiXCR run on the PCR reads, TCRdb lists one record per CDR3 protein. The table shows hundreds of thousands of distinct CDR3 sequences, with 13% occurring only once. This sequence joins TRBV28 and TRBJ2-3, with D possibly TRBD1 on 6 matching bases. This clonotype was obtained from a male patient younger than 18 who had a stem cell transplant for acute myeloid leukemia, so the T cells may come from the graft donor. The sequenced sample was PBMCs, mostly from graft donor cells, obtained 360 days after TCRalphabeta/CD19-depleted stem cell transplant. CDR3 amino acids: CASSLQKLTGFTDTQYF. CDR3 nucleotides: TGTGCCAGCAGTCTGCAGAAATTGACAGGATTCACAGATACGCAGTATTTT. Based on the CDR3 plus reference TRBV28 and TRBJ2-3, the full variable domain is DVKVTQSSRYLVKRTGEKVFLECVQDMDHENMFWYRQDPGLGLRLIYFSYDVKMKEKGDIPEGYSVSREKKERFSLILESASTNQTSMYLCASSLQKLTGFTDTQYFGPGTRLTVL.